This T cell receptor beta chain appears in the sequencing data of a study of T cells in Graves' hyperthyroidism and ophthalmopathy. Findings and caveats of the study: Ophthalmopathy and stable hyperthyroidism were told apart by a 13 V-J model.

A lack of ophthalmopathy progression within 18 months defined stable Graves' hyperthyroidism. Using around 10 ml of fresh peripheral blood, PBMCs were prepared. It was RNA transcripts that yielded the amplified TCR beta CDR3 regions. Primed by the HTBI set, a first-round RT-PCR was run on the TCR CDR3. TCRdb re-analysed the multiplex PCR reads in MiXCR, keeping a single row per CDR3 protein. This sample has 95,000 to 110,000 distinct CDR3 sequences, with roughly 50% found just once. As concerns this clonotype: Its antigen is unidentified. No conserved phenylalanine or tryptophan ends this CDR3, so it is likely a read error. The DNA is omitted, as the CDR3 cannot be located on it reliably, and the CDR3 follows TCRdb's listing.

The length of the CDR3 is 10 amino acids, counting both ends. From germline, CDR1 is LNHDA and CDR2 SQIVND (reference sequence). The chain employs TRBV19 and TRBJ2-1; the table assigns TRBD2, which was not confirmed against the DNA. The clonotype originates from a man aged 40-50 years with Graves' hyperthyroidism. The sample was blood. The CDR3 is CASSIAHQAG.